The TCR beta chain described here comes from a study of T cell repertoires in cytomegalovirus infection. Study overall: Public TCR beta signatures indicated both CMV infection and matching HLA type.

This clonotype was observed many times. Its antigen is undetermined. Study findings and constraints: The ex vivo response showed dominance by HLA-C-restricted CMV-specific TCR beta clonotypes.

TCRdb re-called the reads with MiXCR, one entry per CDR3 protein. Altogether 250,000 or so distinct CDR3 sequences are present, about a sixth being singletons, with the ten largest covering around half. Sequences were obtained from CD8+ T cells from PBMCs. The clonotype was recovered from a human donor in good health (CMV status not recorded). Some clones in this sample may be carry-over from other donors' samples.

CDR3 nucleotide sequence: TGTGCCAGCAGCTTATGGGGTCAGCCCCAGCATTTT. Translated: CASSLWGQPQHF. The chain employs TRBV7-9 and TRBJ1-5; D is uncertain. Looked up from germline, CDR1 is SEHNR and CDR2 is FQNEAQ (reference sequence). This CDR3 is 12 amino acids long. V shed 2 bases and J shed 6 bases, with 5 bases lying between them. Complete variable domain (other parts from reference TRBV7-9 and TRBJ1-5): DTGVSQNPRHKITKRGQNVTFRCDPISEHNRLYWYRQTLGQGPEFLTYFQNEAQLEKSRLLSDRFSAERPKGSFSTLEIQRTEQGDSAMYLCASSLWGQPQHFGDGTRLSIL.